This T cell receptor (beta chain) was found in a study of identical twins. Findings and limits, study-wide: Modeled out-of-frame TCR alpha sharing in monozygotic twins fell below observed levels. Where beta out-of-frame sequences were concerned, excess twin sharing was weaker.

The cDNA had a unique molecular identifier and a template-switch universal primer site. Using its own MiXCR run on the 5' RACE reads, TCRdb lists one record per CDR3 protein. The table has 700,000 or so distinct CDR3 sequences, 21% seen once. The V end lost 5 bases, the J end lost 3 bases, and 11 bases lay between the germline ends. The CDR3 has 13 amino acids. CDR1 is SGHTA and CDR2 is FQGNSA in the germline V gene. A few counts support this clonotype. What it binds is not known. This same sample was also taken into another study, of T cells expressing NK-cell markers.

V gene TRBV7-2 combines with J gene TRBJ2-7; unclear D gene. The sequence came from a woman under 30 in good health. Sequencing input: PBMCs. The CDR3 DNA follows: TGTGCCAGCAGCCCGATCCCTTACTACGAGCAGTACTTC. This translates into CASSPIPYYEQYF.